A single sample is the source of the 20 T cell receptor beta chains below, sequenced in a study of shared clonotypes between healthy human individuals. The assay was immunoSEQ multiplex PCR, and TCRdb's table has in-frame clones only and misses some. The sample consists of about 110,000 clones, approximately 70% of them appearing once. The sample taken for sequencing was memory CD8+ T cells sorted from blood. The subset denotes: CD45RO+ cells pooled with CCR7-negative TemRA cells. The source of these receptors is a woman aged 25 to 39 in good health.

The table lists this clone with a count of one. The chain links TRBV7-2 to TRBJ2-7, with 8 positions matching TRBD2. The V and J ends lost 5 bases and 2 bases, in that order; junction bases with no gene match: 14. Germline lookup yields CDR1 SGHTA and CDR2 FQGNSA. CDR3 length: 17 amino acids. CDR3 sequence reads: CASSRPTSGEVAYEQYF. In DNA, the CDR3 is TGTGCCAGCAGCCGCCCTACTAGCGGAGAGGTGGCCTACGAGCAGTACTTC. Complete variable domain (other parts from reference TRBV7-2 and TRBJ2-7): GAGVSQSPSNKVTEKGKDVELRCDPISGHTALYWYRQSLGQGLEFLIYFQGNSAPDKSGLPSDRFSAERTGGSVSTLTIQRTQQEDSAVYLCASSRPTSGEVAYEQYFGPGTRLTVT.

CDR3 nucleotide sequence: TGTGCCAGCAGCTTAGCTAGGACAGGACTCTATGGCTACACCTTC. Protein product: CASSLARTGLYGYTF. The V gene is TRBV7-2, the J gene TRBJ1-2; 7 nucleotides align to TRBD1. The ends lost 0 bases at V and 4 bases at J; junction bases unmatched: 5. Germline V lookup: CDR1 SGHTA, CDR2 FQGNSA. This CDR3 is built from 15 residues.

Details on this clone: One end of the junction fails to match germline, which may point to a read error. V usage is TRBV2 and J usage is TRBJ1-5; 8 bases agree with TRBD1. The germline CDR1 and CDR2 sequences are SNHLY and FYNNEI. The CDR3 is 16 amino acids. CDR3 residues: CASREGQGPSNQPQHF. The CDR3 bases are TGTGCCAGCAGAGAAGGACAGGGTCCCAGCAATCAGCCCCAGCATTTT. Full variable domain (rest looked up from reference TRBV2 and TRBJ1-5): EPEVTQTPSHQVTQMGQEVILRCVPISNHLYFYWYRQILGQKVEFLVSFYNNEISEKSEIFDDQFSVERPDGSNFTLKIRSTKLEDSAMYFCASREGQGPSNQPQHFGDGTRLSIL.

This clone came up once. It is unclear where the CDR3 begins or ends on the DNA, so no DNA is shown, and the CDR3 is as TCRdb lists it. The sample has other DNA sequences that encode this CDR3 too. The chain employs TRBV29-1 and TRBJ1-1; the listed D gene, TRBD1, was not tested against the DNA. From its first to its last residue, the CDR3 has 14 amino acids. From germline, CDR1 is SQVTM and CDR2 ANQGSEA. The CDR3 region is CSVARGTGGTEAFF.

J is TRBJ1-3 and V is TRBV10-2; D remains unclear. V lost 4 bases and J lost 4, with 11 bases in between. This CDR3 is built from 14 residues. Germline CDR1 WSHSY, CDR2 SAAADI. CDR3 sequence (DNA): TGCGCCAGCAGTGTCGTCGTCTTCGGAAACACCATATATTTT. This codes for CASSVVVFGNTIYF.

Many counts were recorded for this clone. The chain has TRBV6-5 and TRBJ2-4; D is possibly TRBD1 (7 bases). This CDR3 region has 13 residues. Germline loops: CDR1 MNHEY, CDR2 SVGAGI. V lost 4 bases, J lost 7 bases, and 11 bases lay in between. Here the CDR3 reads CASSSQGGNIQYF. The CDR3 nucleotides are TGTGCCAGCAGTTCCCAGGGGGGTAACATTCAGTACTTC.

V usage is TRBV14 and J usage is TRBJ2-3, with TRBD2 as a possible D gene (5 bases). V was pared by 1 base and J by 4 bases, with 18 bases between. This CDR3 has 17 residues. CDR1 and CDR2 from the germline V gene are SGHDN and FVKESK. The CDR3 DNA sequence: TGTGCCAGCAGCCAAGTTGTCGGGATCGAGCCCCCAGATACGCAGTATTTT. It is translated as CASSQVVGIEPPDTQYF.

With respect to this clone: In the same sample, other DNA sequences code for this CDR3. The chain recombines TRBV2 with TRBJ2-7; D ambiguous. The germline gives CDR1 SNHLY, CDR2 FYNNEI. Trimming removed 5 bases from V and 4 bases from J, with 6 bases in between. This CDR3 region has 11 residues. The DNA for the CDR3 is TGTGCCAGCAGTCCCGGTTACGAGCAGTACTTC. Translation gives CASSPGYEQYF.

The sample holds a few counts of this clone. The rearrangement links TRBV6-5 to TRBJ2-7; D uncertain. The CDR3 loop spans 14 amino acids. The germline CDR1 and CDR2 sequences are MNHEY and SVGAGI. V was trimmed by 0 bases and J by 3 bases, leaving 9 bases between them. Written as DNA, the CDR3 is TGTGCCAGCAGTTACTCGGGCGGAGACTACGAGCAGTACTTC. It yields the protein CASSYSGGDYEQYF.

This clone was observed once. The V call is TRBV28, the J call TRBJ1-4; the D is unclear. The CDR3 runs to 15 residues. Germline CDR1 reads MDHEN; CDR2 reads SYDVKM. Trimming removed 4 bases from V and 0 bases from J, with 9 bases in between. CDR3 DNA sequence: TGTGCCAGCAGTTCACCGATTGCAACTAATGAAAAACTGTTTTTT. This sequence encodes CASSSPIATNEKLFF. Full variable domain (rest looked up from reference TRBV28 and TRBJ1-4): DVKVTQSSRYLVKRTGEKVFLECVQDMDHENMFWYRQDPGLGLRLIYFSYDVKMKEKGDIPEGYSVSREKKERFSLILESASTNQTSMYLCASSSPIATNEKLFFGSGTQLSVL.

This clone was picked up a small number of times. The chain recombines TRBV9 with TRBJ2-7; 11 positions agree with TRBD2. There are 17 residues in the CDR3. CDR1 SGDLS and CDR2 YYNGEE come from the germline V gene. V shed 0 bases, J shed 4 bases, and the junction held 9 bases outside the gene matches. The CDR3 sequence is CASSVGPPGLAAYEQYF. The CDR3 DNA reads TGTGCCAGCAGCGTAGGGCCACCGGGACTAGCGGCTTACGAGCAGTACTTC.

The V call is TRBV7-9, the J call TRBJ2-7, with 8 bases fitting TRBD2. The CDR3 has 15 residues. Germline-derived CDR1 and CDR2 are SEHNR and FQNEAQ (reference sequence). V was pared by 5 bases and J by 6 bases, with 12 bases of the junction left unmatched. The DNA of the CDR3 is TGTGCCAGCAGCCCTTTGGGAGCGGGAGAGCTCGAGCAGTACTTC. Amino acids: CASSPLGAGELEQYF.

The chain employs TRBV6-5 and TRBJ1-4, with 10 bases that match TRBD1. CDR1 is MNHEY, CDR2 SVGAGI, per germline. The CDR3 runs to 16 residues. The J segment lost 5 bases and the V segment lost 4 bases, leaving 7 bases of the junction unmatched. The CDR3 region is CASSWGLGQGNEKLFF. CDR3 coding DNA: TGTGCCAGCAGTTGGGGGTTGGGACAGGGGAATGAAAAACTGTTTTTT.

The table lists this clone with a few counts. The chain links TRBV14 to TRBJ2-3, with 9 bases that match TRBD2. The germline CDR1 and CDR2 sequences are SGHDN and FVKESK. J lost 4 bases, V lost 1 base, and 6 bases had no gene match. The CDR3 extends over 16 amino acids. CDR3 DNA: TGTGCCAGCAGCCAAGTCCCTAGCGGGATCCCAGATACGCAGTATTTT. It specifies CASSQVPSGIPDTQYF.

The chain carries TRBV19 and TRBJ2-1; 13 nucleotides match TRBD2. The CDR3 is made up of 18 amino acids. V lost 7 bases to trimming and J lost 2 bases; unmatched junction nucleotides: 11. CDR1 and CDR2 (germline): LNHDA, SQIVND (reference sequence). The CDR3 reads CASNGKTSGREAYNEQFF. CDR3 bases: TGTGCCAGTAACGGGAAAACTAGCGGGAGGGAAGCCTACAATGAGCAGTTCTTC.

The chain has TRBV6-5 and TRBJ2-1, with D uncertain. Trimming removed 0 bases at V and 7 bases at J, with 7 bases between. Per germline, CDR1 MNHEY and CDR2 SVGAGI. CDR3 size: 13 residues. In DNA form, the CDR3 reads TGTGCCAGCAGTTACTCGAGTATTAATGAGCAGTTCTTC. Translation: CASSYSSINEQFF.

The V call is TRBV7-9, the J call TRBJ2-3; TRBD1 matches 9 bases. After removal of 6 bases from V and 2 bases from J, the junction contained 6 bases not matched to a gene. This CDR3 has 15 residues. Germline V gene sequence: CDR1 SEHNR, CDR2 FQNEAQ (reference sequence). The CDR3 DNA follows: TGTGCCAGCAGGAACACAGGGGGCCACACAGATACGCAGTATTTT. It is translated as CASRNTGGHTDTQYF.

This clone was observed a single time. Other DNA sequences in the same sample also yield this CDR3. The J gene is TRBJ2-1, the V gene TRBV14, with 7 nucleotides matching TRBD1. V was clipped by 3 bases and J by 0 bases; unmatched bases: 2. Germline V CDR1 and CDR2: SGHDN, FVKESK. The CDR3 consists of 15 residues. In nucleotides, the CDR3 is TGTGCCAGCAGCCACCGGGACAGCTCCTACAATGAGCAGTTCTTC. Its protein product is CASSHRDSSYNEQFF.

The chain couples TRBV10-3 to TRBJ1-1; a weak D match, TRBD1 (5 bases). The germline gives CDR1 ENHRY, CDR2 SYGVKD. The CDR3 is 16 amino acids. V gave up 3 bases and J gave up 3 bases, with 17 bases separating them. The CDR3 loop is CAISDQISGRDTEAFF. Here the CDR3 DNA reads TGTGCCATCAGTGACCAGATTTCGGGCAGGGACACTGAAGCTTTCTTT.

The rearrangement joins TRBV15 to TRBJ2-4; 8 positions match TRBD1. J was trimmed by 5 bases and V by 2 bases; bases with no gene match: 8. Looked up from germline, CDR1 is LNHNV and CDR2 is YYDKDF (reference sequence). This CDR3 contains 16 residues. The CDR3 loop reads CATSRWGGQGENIQYF. CDR3 in DNA: TGTGCCACCAGCAGATGGGGTGGACAGGGTGAAAACATTCAGTACTTC.